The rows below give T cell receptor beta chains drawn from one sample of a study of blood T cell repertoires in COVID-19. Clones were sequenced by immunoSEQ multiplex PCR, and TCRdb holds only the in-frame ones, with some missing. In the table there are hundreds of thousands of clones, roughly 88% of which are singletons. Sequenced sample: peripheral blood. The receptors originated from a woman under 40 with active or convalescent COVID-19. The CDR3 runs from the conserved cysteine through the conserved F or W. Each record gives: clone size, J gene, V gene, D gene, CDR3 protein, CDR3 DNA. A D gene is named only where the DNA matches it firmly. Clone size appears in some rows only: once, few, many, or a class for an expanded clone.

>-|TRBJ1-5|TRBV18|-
CASSQQGPRSNQPQHF
TGTGCCAGCTCCCAACAGGGCCCTCGGAGCAATCAGCCCCAGCATTTT
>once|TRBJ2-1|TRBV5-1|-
CASSLDRVNNNEQFF
TGCGCCAGCAGCTTGGACAGGGTAAATAACAATGAGCAGTTCTTC
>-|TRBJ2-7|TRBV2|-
CASSERRSYEQYF
TGTGCCAGCAGTGAACGCCGGTCCTACGAGCAGTACTTC
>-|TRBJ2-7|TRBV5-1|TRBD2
CASRLAGAREQYF
TGCGCGAGCAGGCTAGCGGGAGCCCGCGAGCAGTACTTC
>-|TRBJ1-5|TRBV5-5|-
CASSLEGQGNQPQHF
TGTGCCAGCAGCTTGGAGGGGCAGGGCAATCAGCCCCAGCATTTT
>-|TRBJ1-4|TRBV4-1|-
CASSVQVQNEKLFF
TGCGCCAGCAGCGTACAGGTGCAAAATGAAAAACTGTTTTTT
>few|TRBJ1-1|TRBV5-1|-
CASSSNLQGEAFF
TGCGCCAGCAGCTCGAACCTCCAGGGGGAAGCTTTCTTT
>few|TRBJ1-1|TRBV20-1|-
CSVASNTEAFF
TGCAGTGTTGCGTCGAACACTGAAGCTTTCTTT
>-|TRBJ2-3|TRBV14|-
CASSQVATDTQYF
TGTGCCAGCAGCCAAGTGGCTACAGATACGCAGTATTTT
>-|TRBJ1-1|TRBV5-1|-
CASSLSQGTEAFF
TGCGCCAGCAGCTTGTCACAGGGAACTGAAGCTTTCTTT
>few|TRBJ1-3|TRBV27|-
CASSLTNSGNTIYF
TGTGCCAGCAGTCTAACGAACTCTGGAAACACCATATATTTT
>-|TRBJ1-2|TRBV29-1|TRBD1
CSVGRGDRAGNYGYTF
TGCAGCGTTGGACGGGGGGACAGGGCGGGGAACTATGGCTACACCTTC
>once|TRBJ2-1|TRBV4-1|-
CASSQPGTSRSYNEQFF
TGCGCCAGCAGCCAACCTGGGACTTCCCGCTCCTACAATGAGCAGTTCTTC
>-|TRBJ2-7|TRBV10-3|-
CAISEEASWTYEQYF
TGTGCCATCAGTGAGGAGGCTAGCTGGACCTACGAGCAGTACTTC
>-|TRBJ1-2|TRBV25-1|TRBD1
CASSFSTTGATYGYTF
TGTGCCAGCAGTTTCTCAACCACAGGGGCTACCTATGGCTACACCTTC
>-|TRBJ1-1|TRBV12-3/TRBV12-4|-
CASSLILNTEAFF
TGTGCCAGCAGTTTAATCCTCAACACTGAAGCTTTCTTT
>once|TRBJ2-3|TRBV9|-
CASSAHRDTDTQYF
TGTGCCAGCAGCGCCCACCGGGACACAGATACGCAGTATTTT
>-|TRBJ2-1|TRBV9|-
CASSVGVGGTAHPFF
TGTGCCAGCAGCGTGGGCGTCGGGGGTACAGCTCATCCGTTCTTC
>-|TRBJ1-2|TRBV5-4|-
CASSEAPTGDYGYTF
TGTGCCAGCAGCGAAGCCCCGACAGGAGACTATGGCTACACCTTC
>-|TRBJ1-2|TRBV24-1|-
CATSEDGTGGYTF
TGTGCCACCAGTGAGGACGGGACTGGTGGCTACACCTTC
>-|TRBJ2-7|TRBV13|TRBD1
CASSPRGQGGNYEQYF
TGTGCCAGCAGCCCACGGGGACAGGGAGGGAATTACGAGCAGTACTTC
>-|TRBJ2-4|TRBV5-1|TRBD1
CASSLGPGTVQNIQYF
TGCGCCAGCAGCTTGGGTCCGGGGACAGTTCAAAACATTCAGTACTTC
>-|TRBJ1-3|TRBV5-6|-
CASSGWTAGNTIYF
TGTGCCAGCAGCGGGTGGACAGCTGGAAACACCATATATTTT
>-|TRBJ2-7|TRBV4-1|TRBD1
CASSPGGTGAYEQYF
TGCGCCAGCAGCCCGGGCGGGACAGGGGCGTACGAGCAGTACTTC
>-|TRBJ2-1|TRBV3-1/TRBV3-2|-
CASSPLSSGLALDHGGEQFF
TGTGCCAGCAGCCCCCTTTCCAGCGGATTAGCTCTCGACCACGGGGGAGAGCAGTTCTTC
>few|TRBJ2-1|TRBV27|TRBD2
CASRPAGGTYNEQFF
TGTGCCAGCAGGCCAGCGGGGGGAACCTACAATGAGCAGTTCTTC
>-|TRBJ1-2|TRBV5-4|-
CASSLAGQDGYTF
TGTGCCAGCAGCTTGGCCGGCCAGGATGGCTACACCTTC
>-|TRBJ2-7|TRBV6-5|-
CASSYSSGLAGSTYF
TGTGCCAGCAGTTACTCGAGTGGGCTAGCCGGTAGCACGTACTTC
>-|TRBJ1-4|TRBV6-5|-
CASTSPGGNEKLFF
TGTGCCAGCACCTCGCCGGGGGGTAATGAAAAACTGTTTTTT
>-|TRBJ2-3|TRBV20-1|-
CSASDGSSYTDTQYF
TGCAGTGCTAGTGACGGGAGTTCCTACACAGATACGCAGTATTTT
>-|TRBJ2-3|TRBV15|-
CATSRGLEADTQYF
TGTGCCACCAGCAGGGGATTGGAGGCAGATACGCAGTATTTT
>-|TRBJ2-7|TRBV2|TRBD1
CASSWAGTGNYEQYF
TGTGCCAGCAGTTGGGCCGGGACAGGGAACTACGAGCAGTACTTC
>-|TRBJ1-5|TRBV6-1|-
CASSEREYQPQHF
TGTGCCAGCAGTGAACGGGAGTATCAGCCCCAGCATTTT
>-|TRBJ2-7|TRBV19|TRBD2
CASSPLAGGYEQYF
TGTGCCAGTAGTCCCCTAGCGGGGGGCTACGAGCAGTACTTC
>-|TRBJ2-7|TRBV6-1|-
CASSETAIYEQYF
TGTGCCAGCAGTGAAACAGCAATCTACGAGCAGTACTTC
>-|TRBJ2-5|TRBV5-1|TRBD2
CASSLAGLAGDETQYF
TGCGCCAGCAGCTTGGCGGGACTAGCGGGGGATGAGACCCAGTACTTC
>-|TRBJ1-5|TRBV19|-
CASSIGPEDQPQHF
TGTGCCAGTAGTATAGGTCCGGAGGATCAGCCCCAGCATTTT
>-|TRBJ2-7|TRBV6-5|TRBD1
CASTKGTEYEQYF
TGTGCCAGCACAAAAGGGACAGAATACGAGCAGTACTTC
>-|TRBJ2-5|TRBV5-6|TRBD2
CASSLAAGVQETQYF
TGTGCCAGCAGCTTGGCGGCGGGGGTTCAAGAGACCCAGTACTTC
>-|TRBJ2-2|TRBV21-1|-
CASRSGTGELFF
TGTGCCAGCAGGTCGGGAACCGGGGAGCTGTTTTTT
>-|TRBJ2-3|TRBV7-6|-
CASRLEGIVTDTQYF
TGTGCCAGCAGGCTGGAGGGGATAGTGACAGATACGCAGTATTTT
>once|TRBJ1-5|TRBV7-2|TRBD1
CASSLGDRGLNQPQHF
TGTGCCAGCAGCTTGGGGGACAGGGGCCTTAATCAGCCCCAGCATTTT
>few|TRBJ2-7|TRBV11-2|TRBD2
CASSLVFLAGDYEQYF
TGTGCCAGCAGCTTAGTTTTCCTAGCGGGGGACTACGAGCAGTACTTC
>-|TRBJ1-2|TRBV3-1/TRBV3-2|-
CASSQGWDLNYGYTF
TGTGCCAGCAGCCAAGGATGGGACTTAAACTATGGCTACACCTTC
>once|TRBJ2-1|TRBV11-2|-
CASLLGAGEQFF
TGTGCCAGCCTCTTGGGGGCAGGTGAGCAGTTCTTC
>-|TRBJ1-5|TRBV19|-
CASRGQGRVQPQHF
TGTGCCAGTAGGGGGCAGGGTAGAGTTCAGCCCCAGCATTTT
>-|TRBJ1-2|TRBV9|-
CASSVSTGEGVYGYTF
TGTGCCAGCAGCGTCTCAACAGGAGAGGGGGTCTATGGCTACACCTTC